The clone carrying this T cell receptor (beta chain) has a single count. There are 11 residues in the CDR3. CDR1 is SNHLY and CDR2 is FYNNEI in the germline V gene. V was trimmed by 4 bases and J by 6 bases, leaving 3 bases between them. This sample was taken from a study of T cell responses to AZD1222 COVID-19 vaccine. Here immunoSEQ multiplex PCR was the method, and the copy in TCRdb shows in-frame clones only, minus some. Of some 130,000 clones listed, roughly 90% are singletons. The chain is built from TRBV2 and TRBJ2-2; D not certain. The sequence was obtained from an adult in good health. The source was peripheral blood, collected on day 0 of AZD1222 vaccination. The CDR3 DNA reads TGTGCCAGCAGTGTGGCCGGGGAGCTGTTTTTT. Its protein is CASSVAGELFF.